Presented here are 10 T cell receptor beta chains from one specimen sequenced in a study of T cells in Graves' hyperthyroidism and ophthalmopathy (dated by TCRdb to the late 2010s). Library construction relied on multiplex PCR. For sequencing, an Illumina HiSeq 2000 was employed. The TCR beta CDR3 regions were amplified from RNA transcripts. A first-round RT-PCR of the TCR CDR3 used the HTBI primer set with the Qiagen OneStep RT-PCR kit. TCRdb reprocessed the public reads (quality trimming at Q25 with fastp, clone calling with MiXCR) and kept in-frame beta chains. Each record represents a unique CDR3 protein, reported with the most common genes and DNA among its rows. The sample records some 620,000 distinct CDR3 sequences, around 15% of which are singletons. Around 4% of the sample is taken by the ten largest. Sequenced sample: blood. The origin of the receptors is a woman in her 30s with Graves' hyperthyroidism.

The CDR3 DNA reads TGTGCCAGCAGCGACGAGGGATACGGGGAGCTGTTTTTT. Translating gives CASSDEGYGELFF. The chain joins TRBV6-4 to TRBJ2-2; TRBD2 is a possible D gene (5 bases). Germline CDR1 MRHNA, CDR2 SNTAGT. V was cut by 6 bases and J by 7 bases, with 12 bases left in between. This CDR3 spans 13 amino acids.

This clonotype was detected ten times or more. This chain joins TRBV28 and TRBJ2-3, with 15 bases fitting TRBD2. Trimming cost V 1 base and J 7 bases; bases outside gene matches: 9. The CDR3 is 18 amino acids. Germline CDR1 is MDHEN and CDR2 is SYDVKM. The CDR3 is CASSLSRTSGRAIYTQYF. CDR3 in DNA: TGTGCCAGCAGTTTATCGAGGACTAGCGGGAGGGCCATATATACGCAGTATTTT.

This chain joins TRBV7-3 and TRBJ2-7; 8 bases are shared with TRBD1. CDR1 is SGHTA and CDR2 is FQGTGA in the germline V gene. V trimming: 3 bases; J trimming: 2 bases; junction bases outside the gene matches: 6. The CDR3 loop spans 15 amino acids. CDR3 region: CASSFDGQGPYEQYF. As DNA, the CDR3 is TGTGCCAGCAGCTTTGACGGACAGGGACCCTACGAGCAGTACTTC.

This clonotype has just a few counts. The rearrangement uses TRBV20-1 and TRBJ2-3, with 7 bases identical to TRBD1. This CDR3 is 15 amino acids long. J gave up 0 bases and V 3 bases, and 6 bases lay outside the gene matches. Looked up from germline, CDR1 is DFQATT and CDR2 is SNEGSKA (reference sequence). CDR3 sequence reads: CSASLTGFSTDTQYF. CDR3 nucleotides: TGCAGTGCTAGTTTGACAGGGTTTAGCACAGATACGCAGTATTTT.

This clonotype was recorded many times. This rearrangement joins TRBV7-2 to TRBJ2-7, with a weak D call TRBD2 (6 bases). This CDR3 region has 14 residues. Germline V lookup: CDR1 SGHTA, CDR2 FQGNSA. V shed 5 bases and J shed 7 bases, with 18 bases lying between them. CDR3 nucleotides: TGTGCCAGCAGCCCGAGCGGGCTCCGGTGGGAGCAGTACTTC. Amino acids: CASSPSGLRWEQYF.

This clonotype was recorded many times. The chain links TRBV28 to TRBJ2-3; 7 nucleotides align to TRBD2. Germline lookup yields CDR1 MDHEN and CDR2 SYDVKM. The trim removed 5 bases at V and 0 bases at J, leaving 8 bases unmatched. The CDR3 is 16 residues long. The CDR3 sequence is CASSAASGASTDTQYF. For the CDR3, the DNA is TGTGCCAGCAGTGCTGCTAGCGGAGCTAGCACAGATACGCAGTATTTT.

The table lists this clonotype with many counts. J is TRBJ2-7 and V is TRBV7-2, with 9 bases fitting TRBD2. Germline V gene data show CDR1 as SGHTA and CDR2 as FQGNSA. The CDR3 extends over 14 amino acids. Trimming took 2 bases from V and 6 from J; bases not matched to a gene: 5. The CDR3 nucleotides read TGTGCCAGCAGCTTATATCAGCGGGAGGCCGAGCAGTACTTC. Protein: CASSLYQREAEQYF.

This clonotype came up a few times. The V gene is TRBV20-1, the J gene TRBJ2-1; 12 bases fit TRBD2. V dropped 3 bases and J dropped 7; count of bases not matched to a gene: 4. The CDR3 sequence is 14 residues long. From germline, CDR1 is DFQATT and CDR2 SNEGSKA (reference sequence). The chain's CDR3 is CSARFLAGGNEQFF. The CDR3 region has the DNA TGCAGTGCTAGGTTCCTAGCGGGAGGGAATGAGCAGTTCTTC.

This chain uses TRBV27 with TRBJ2-7, with D perhaps matching TRBD2 (6 bases). The CDR3 covers 13 residues. V was pared by 4 bases and J by 3 bases, with 10 bases between. Germline loops: CDR1 MNHEY, CDR2 SMNVEV (reference sequence). CDR3 region: CASSWSSVYEQYF. The CDR3 bases are TGTGCCAGCAGTTGGTCTAGCGTCTACGAGCAGTACTTC.

This chain uses TRBV2 with TRBJ1-1; TRBD1 is a possible D gene (5 bases). Germline loops: CDR1 SNHLY, CDR2 FYNNEI. The CDR3 runs 16 residues. V was trimmed by 3 bases and J by 7 bases, leaving 21 bases between them. CDR3 residues: CASSDWGRDLQGEAFF. The CDR3 DNA sequence: TGTGCCAGCAGTGATTGGGGCAGGGATCTACAAGGTGAAGCTTTCTTT.